This entry concerns a single T cell receptor beta chain. Here immunoSEQ multiplex PCR was the method, and the copy in TCRdb shows in-frame clones only, minus some. Of some 160,000 clones listed, approximately 90% were seen once; the top ten hold approximately 0.7%. This record comes from a study of control samples from healthy donors and cancer patients. V trimming: 5 bases; J trimming: 5 bases; junction bases outside the gene matches: 8. Per germline, CDR1 SGHNT and CDR2 YENEEA. The length of the CDR3 is 17 residues. Source material: blood. J is TRBJ2-1 and V is TRBV11-3; the match to TRBD2 covers 14 bases. The origin of this receptor is a woman aged 25 to 39 in good health. Here the CDR3 DNA reads TGTGCCAGCAGCCCCTGGACTAGCGGGGGGATCGACAATGAGCAGTTCTTC. It specifies CASSPWTSGGIDNEQFF.